The next 14 T cell receptor beta chains were all read from a single sample in a study of T-cell reconstitution after alpha-beta-depleted transplantation in children. TCRbeta library construction was performed incorporating unique molecular identifiers. TCRdb itself ran the PCR reads through MiXCR, one entry per CDR3 protein. The table has around 960,000 distinct CDR3 sequences, about 29% seen once. Material: PBMCs, mostly from graft donor cells, obtained 360 days after TCRalphabeta/CD19-depleted stem cell transplant. The receptor source for this set is a boy younger than two who had a stem cell transplant for SCID, so the T cells may come from the graft donor.

The rearrangement joins TRBV7-9 to TRBJ1-2, with 9 bases identical to TRBD1. V shed 3 bases, J shed 6 bases, and the junction held 11 bases outside the gene matches. Germline V CDR1 and CDR2: SEHNR, FQNEAQ (reference sequence). This CDR3 has 16 residues. In DNA form, the CDR3 reads TGTGCCAGCAGCTTCGTACAGGGGGCGGTCTCGAATGGCTACACCTTC. Its protein product is CASSFVQGAVSNGYTF.

This clonotype was found a few times. The V call is TRBV20-1, the J call TRBJ1-5, with D possibly being TRBD1 (5 bases). Germline V CDR1 and CDR2: DFQATT, SNEGSKA (reference sequence). Trimming cost V 5 bases and J 3 bases, with 17 bases left between them. This CDR3 region has 15 residues. CDR3: CSAPITRGVNQPQHF. The CDR3 DNA is TGCAGTGCTCCGATCACCCGGGGCGTCAATCAGCCCCAGCATTTT.

The chain uses TRBV29-1 and TRBJ2-3, with 8 bases that match TRBD2. V gave up 3 bases and J gave up 11 bases; unmatched junction bases: 16. This CDR3 has 15 residues. The germline V gene encodes CDR1 SQVTM and CDR2 ANQGSEA. For the CDR3, the DNA is TGCAGCGTTGAGAGCGTAGCGGGGAGCCTCTTATTGCAGTATTTT. Protein: CSVESVAGSLLLQYF.

V and J are TRBV28 and TRBJ2-2; D gene unclear. Trimming cost V 6 bases and J 8 bases, with 16 bases left between them. CDR3 length: 14 residues. Germline loops: CDR1 MDHEN, CDR2 SYDVKM. The CDR3 DNA is TGTGCCAGCAGCCCAACGTCCATCACTGGGGAGCTGTTTTTT. Translating gives CASSPTSITGELFF. Combining the CDR3 with reference TRBV28 and TRBJ2-2 gives the whole variable domain DVKVTQSSRYLVKRTGEKVFLECVQDMDHENMFWYRQDPGLGLRLIYFSYDVKMKEKGDIPEGYSVSREKKERFSLILESASTNQTSMYLCASSPTSITGELFFGEGSRLTVL.

The V gene is TRBV12-3 or TRBV12-4, the J gene TRBJ2-7, with TRBD1 matching 7 bases. V shed 3 bases and J 3 bases; nucleotides not matched to a gene: 8. The CDR3 is 15 amino acids. CDR3: CASSFPNRGIYEQYF. The CDR3, as DNA: TGTGCCAGCAGTTTTCCTAACAGGGGCATCTACGAGCAGTACTTC.

This rearrangement joins TRBV7-2 to TRBJ2-7, with a weak D call TRBD2 (5 bases). This CDR3 is built from 14 residues. From germline, CDR1 is SGHTA and CDR2 FQGNSA. The V end lost 5 bases, the J end lost 3 bases, and 14 bases lay between the germline ends. The CDR3, as DNA: TGTGCCAGCAGCACCTGGGCCGGGGACTACGAGCAGTACTTC. Residues: CASSTWAGDYEQYF.

On this clonotype: One junction end disagrees with the germline gene, perhaps due to a read error. The CDR3 DNA reads as TGCGCCAGCAGCTTGGACCCTCGACAGGGGGCAACGGTCTTC. It translates to CASSLDPRQGATVF. The chain recombines TRBV5-1 with TRBJ2-1; 10 bases line up with TRBD1. The CDR3 totals 14 residues. The germline CDR1 and CDR2 sequences are SGHRS and YFSETQ.

The sample holds a few counts of this clonotype. V is TRBV6-5 and J is TRBJ1-2; D is perhaps TRBD1 (6 bases). The V gene's germline CDR1 is MNHEY and CDR2 SVGAGI. The CDR3 length is 16 residues. Trimming stripped 4 bases from V and 3 bases from J, with 18 bases between. The CDR3: CASSSLLQGLDYGYTF. CDR3 DNA sequence: TGTGCCAGCAGTTCCCTTTTACAGGGTCTAGACTATGGCTACACCTTC.

V is TRBV9 and J is TRBJ1-2, with D possibly matching TRBD1 (6 bases). Germline V lookup: CDR1 SGDLS, CDR2 YYNGEE. The CDR3 runs 14 residues. The V and J ends lost 2 bases and 6 bases respectively, with 14 bases between them. This CDR3 is CASSVDSRADGYTF. CDR3 DNA sequence: TGTGCCAGCAGCGTGGACAGTCGGGCCGATGGCTACACCTTC. The variable domain in full, completed from reference TRBV9 and TRBJ1-2, reads DSGVTQTPKHLITATGQRVTLRCSPRSGDLSVYWYQQSLDQGLQFLIQYYNGEERAKGNILERFSAQQFPDLHSELNLSSLELGDSALYFCASSVDSRADGYTFGSGTRLTVV.

The genes are TRBV10-1 and TRBJ2-1; D is uncertain. Trimming shortened V by 5 bases and J by 2 bases, and 13 bases separated the two germline ends. The CDR3 consists of 15 residues. Per the germline V gene, CDR1 is WNHNN and CDR2 is SYGVQD (reference sequence). The CDR3 DNA reads as TGCGCCAGCAGTTCAAGCAGACTCGCCTACAATGAGCAGTTCTTC. Amino acid sequence: CASSSSRLAYNEQFF.

The chain carries TRBV4-2 and TRBJ1-1, with a tentative D call TRBD1 (5 bases). CDR1 is LGHNA, CDR2 YNFKEQ, per germline. V lost 2 bases, J lost 5 bases, and 18 bases lay in between. The CDR3 runs to 16 residues. The DNA of the CDR3 is TGTGCCAGCAGCCAAAGCGGTCAAGGGGCATGGACTGAAGCTTTCTTT. It yields the protein CASSQSGQGAWTEAFF.

J is TRBJ1-2 and V is TRBV12-3 or TRBV12-4; no clear D gene. The CDR3 consists of 13 residues. V was clipped by 6 bases and J by 6 bases, with 14 bases between them. CDR3: CASSPLAGDGYTF. The DNA for the CDR3 is TGTGCCAGCAGCCCACTTGCTGGCGATGGCTACACCTTC.

The chain recombines TRBV15 with TRBJ2-6; D tentatively fits TRBD1 or TRBD2 (5 bases each). The CDR3 is 17 residues long. Germline CDR1 is LNHNV and CDR2 is YYDKDF (reference sequence). V gave up 4 bases and J gave up 1 base, with 14 bases separating them. This CDR3 reads CATSIGGQASGANVLTF. The CDR3 DNA sequence: TGTGCCACCAGCATCGGAGGACAAGCTTCTGGGGCCAACGTCCTGACTTTC.

This clonotype has more than one count but fewer than ten. This chain links TRBV18 with TRBJ2-1; 7 bases fit TRBD1. This CDR3 contains 14 residues. Losses at the gene ends were 1 base for V and 7 bases for J; bases not matched to a gene: 4. Germline V gene data show CDR1 as KGHSH and CDR2 as LQKENI. CDR3 protein: CASSPQGARNEQFF. The CDR3 bases are TGTGCCAGCTCACCACAGGGGGCGCGGAATGAGCAGTTCTTC.